The source of this T cell receptor (beta chain) is a study of blood T cell repertoires in COVID-19. Turning to the study itself: The cDNA or gDNA used as material had been derived from T cells, B-cell-depleted T cells, or PBMCs.

In the authors' methods: Reference gene primer amplification in the assay estimated nucleated cell counts. Profiling relied on immunoSEQ multiplex PCR, and the TCRdb table lists in-frame clones only, not all of them. V, J and clone size were drawn from that table, and D and trimming were deduced from the DNA. The sample holds roughly 280,000 clones, about 90% seen once. Note on this clone: This sample includes further DNA sequences coding for the same CDR3.

Followed longitudinally, the Seattle patients had been enrolled during active infection. This TCR came from a woman aged 25 to 39 with COVID-19, enrolled during active disease. Sequenced sample: peripheral blood.

In DNA, the CDR3 is TGTGCCAGCAGTTTAGCGGGAGTAGGAGAGACCCAGTACTTC. Translation gives CASSLAGVGETQYF. The chain recombines TRBV27 with TRBJ2-5, with 7 positions matching TRBD2. Losses at the gene ends were 2 bases for V and 4 bases for J; bases not matched to a gene: 4. The CDR3 contains 14 residues. Germline V lookup: CDR1 MNHEY, CDR2 SMNVEV (reference sequence).